This entry describes one TCR beta chain. Its target is not known. This record comes from a study of identical twins. Study-level findings and limits: A lower insertion count was a feature of abundant cord blood beta clonotypes, with no such feature in memory repertoires. Modeled out-of-frame TCR alpha sharing in monozygotic twins fell below observed levels.

Germline assignment: CDR1 LNHNV and CDR2 YYDKDF (reference sequence). V gave up 2 bases and J gave up 3 bases; unmatched junction bases: 4. The CDR3 spans 15 residues. One entry per CDR3 protein, called by TCRdb with MiXCR from the 5' RACE reads. The sample records more than 200,000 distinct CDR3 sequences, about 14% being singletons. The clonotype originates from a woman aged 18-29 years in good health. The chain has TRBV15 and TRBJ2-3, with 8 bases lining up with TRBD1. The specimen sequenced was memory (CD45RO+) T cells sorted from blood. CDR3 in DNA: TGTGCCACCAGCAGAAATGGACAGGGAACAGATACGCAGTATTTT. It specifies CATSRNGQGTDTQYF.